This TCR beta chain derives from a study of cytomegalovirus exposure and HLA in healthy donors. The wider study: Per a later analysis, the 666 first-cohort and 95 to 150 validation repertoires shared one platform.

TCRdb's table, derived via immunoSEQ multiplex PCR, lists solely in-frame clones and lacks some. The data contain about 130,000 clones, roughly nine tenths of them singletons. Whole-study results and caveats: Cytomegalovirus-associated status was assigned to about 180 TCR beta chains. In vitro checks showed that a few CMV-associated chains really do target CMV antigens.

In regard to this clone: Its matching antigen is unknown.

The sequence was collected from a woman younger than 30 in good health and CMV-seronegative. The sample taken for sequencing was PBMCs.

The CDR3 sequence: CASSLQGSEKLFF. The DNA of the CDR3 is TGTGCCAGCAGCCTCCAGGGGTCCGAAAAACTGTTTTTT. The chain carries TRBV28 and TRBJ1-4, with D perhaps TRBD1 (6 bases). The CDR3 extends over 13 amino acids. Trimming took off 6 bases at V and 8 bases at J, with 13 bases between the two ends. The germline CDR1 and CDR2 sequences are MDHEN and SYDVKM.